These 28 T cell receptor beta chains were all obtained from the same sample, sequenced in a study of shared T cell receptors in the human thymus. Assay: immunoSEQ multiplex PCR; the TCRdb copy retains only in-frame clones and omits some. The sample comprises hundreds of thousands of clones, approximately 80% of which are singletons, and about 0.014% rests with the top ten. This sample also belongs to another study, concerning human thymus T cells.

Sequenced: thymocytes. All receptors come from a boy under two years old with a congenital heart defect.

The rearrangement joins TRBV9 to TRBJ2-3; 13 bases are shared with TRBD2. This CDR3 has 17 amino acids. Germline V gives CDR1 SGDLS, CDR2 YYNGEE. After removal of 2 bases from V and 2 bases from J, the junction contained 5 bases not matched to a gene. The CDR3 region has the DNA TGTGCCAGCAGCGTCGGGACTAGCGGGGTAGCCACAGATACGCAGTATTTT. This encodes CASSVGTSGVATDTQYF.

This sequence joins TRBV28 and TRBJ1-2, with 9 bases matching TRBD1. This CDR3 region has 15 residues. Germline CDR1 and CDR2: MDHEN and SYDVKM. V was pared by 8 bases and J by 4 bases, with 11 bases of the junction left unmatched. The CDR3 here is CASRSPGTGTYGYTF. CDR3 coding DNA: TGTGCCAGCCGCTCTCCCGGGACAGGGACCTATGGCTACACCTTC.

The chain employs TRBV27 and TRBJ1-1; D not resolved. The CDR3 runs 12 residues. Trimming took 3 bases from V and 1 from J, leaving 3 bases between them. The germline V gene has CDR1 MNHEY and CDR2 SMNVEV (reference sequence). CDR3 sequence: CASSFWNTEAFF. The CDR3 DNA sequence: TGTGCCAGCAGTTTCTGGAACACTGAAGCTTTCTTT.

The gene calls are TRBV6-1 and TRBJ2-7; 9 positions agree with TRBD1. Germline V gives CDR1 MNHNS, CDR2 SASEGT. J lost 2 bases, V lost 1 base, and 0 bases had no gene match. This CDR3 spans 14 amino acids. The CDR3 nucleotides are TGTGCCAGCAGTGAAGGGGACAGGGCCTACGAGCAGTACTTC. Its protein product is CASSEGDRAYEQYF.

This clone came up a few times. The V gene is TRBV5-4, the J gene TRBJ2-2, with 10 bases fitting TRBD2. This CDR3 is 15 amino acids long. V shed 4 bases and J 6 bases; nucleotides not matched to a gene: 6. CDR1 and CDR2 (germline): SGHNT, YYREEE (reference sequence). Here the CDR3 DNA reads TGTGCCAGCAGCACACAAGCGGGAGGGCCCGGGGAGCTGTTTTTT. This translates into CASSTQAGGPGELFF.

This chain links TRBV11-2 with TRBJ2-3; D not certain. Germline assignment: CDR1 SGHAT and CDR2 FQNNGV. CDR3 length: 17 residues. Trimming left V 4 bases short and J 0 bases short, with 17 bases between. In DNA, the CDR3 is TGTGCCAGCAGCTGCCTACGTCCCGGAGCTAGCACAGATACGCAGTATTTT. It translates to CASSCLRPGASTDTQYF.

The rearrangement uses TRBV4-3 and TRBJ2-2; D gene ambiguous. V dropped 1 base and J dropped 6 bases, with 3 bases sitting between them. The CDR3 contains 12 residues. Germline CDR1 is LGHNA and CDR2 is YSLEER. This CDR3 is CASSQVAGELFF. The CDR3 bases are TGCGCCAGCAGCCAAGTCGCCGGGGAGCTGTTTTTT.

This clone was detected once. The chain employs TRBV9 and TRBJ2-5, with D perhaps TRBD1 (5 bases). Trimming removed 3 bases at V and 3 bases at J, with 12 bases between. Germline CDR1 reads SGDLS; CDR2 reads YYNGEE. This CDR3 region has 14 residues. The CDR3 region has the DNA TGTGCCAGCAGCGCGAGACAGAGTGAAGAGACCCAGTACTTC. Translation gives CASSARQSEETQYF.

The genes are TRBV28 and TRBJ1-4, with unresolved D. The germline V gene encodes CDR1 MDHEN and CDR2 SYDVKM. V was pared by 6 bases and J by 7 bases, with 21 bases between. The CDR3 extends over 16 amino acids. In DNA, the CDR3 is TGTGCCAGCAGCCTGAAGAGGACGGGCCGGGGTGAAAAACTGTTTTTT. This translates into CASSLKRTGRGEKLFF. The whole variable domain, remainder taken from reference TRBV28 and TRBJ1-4, is DVKVTQSSRYLVKRTGEKVFLECVQDMDHENMFWYRQDPGLGLRLIYFSYDVKMKEKGDIPEGYSVSREKKERFSLILESASTNQTSMYLCASSLKRTGRGEKLFFGSGTQLSVL.

The rearrangement uses TRBV7-9 and TRBJ2-1, with 7 positions matching TRBD1. Germline lookup yields CDR1 SEHNR and CDR2 FQNEAQ (reference sequence). The CDR3 contains 19 residues. V dropped 5 bases and J dropped 0; count of bases not matched to a gene: 16. The CDR3, as DNA: TGTGCCAGCAGCCCCAGTAGGGGGCCCTACAGAGTCTCCTACAATGAGCAGTTCTTC. Amino acid sequence: CASSPSRGPYRVSYNEQFF.

The chain carries TRBV27 and TRBJ2-3; 9 positions agree with TRBD2. From germline, CDR1 is MNHEY and CDR2 SMNVEV (reference sequence). This CDR3 has 14 amino acids. Losses at the gene ends were 5 bases for V and 4 bases for J; bases not matched to a gene: 4. In nucleotides, the CDR3 is TGTGCCAGCAGTAGCGGGAGGAACCCAGATACGCAGTATTTT. Protein sequence: CASSSGRNPDTQYF.

The rearrangement joins TRBV15 to TRBJ2-5; 13 bases match TRBD2. The CDR3 spans 16 residues. Germline trimming cut 1 base from V and 3 bases from J; bases unmatched to any gene: 2. Germline CDR1 LNHNV, CDR2 YYDKDF (reference sequence). The CDR3 loop reads CATSRVGLAGKETQYF. CDR3 sequence (DNA): TGTGCCACCAGCAGAGTGGGACTAGCGGGAAAAGAGACCCAGTACTTC.

The chain joins TRBV4-2 to TRBJ1-1; a weak D match, TRBD1 (5 bases). The CDR3 loop spans 14 amino acids. Trimming took 3 bases from V and 0 from J, leaving 8 bases between them. Germline CDR1 and CDR2: LGHNA and YNFKEQ. CDR3 DNA sequence: TGTGCCAGCAGCCACAACAGGATGAACACTGAAGCTTTCTTT. Translating it yields CASSHNRMNTEAFF.

The CDR3 sequence: CASTPPGHRRPQHF. The CDR3 nucleotides read TGTGCCAGCACCCCCCCGGGACACCGTAGGCCCCAGCATTTT. This chain joins TRBV28 and TRBJ1-5; maybe TRBD1 (6 bases). The germline V gene has CDR1 MDHEN and CDR2 SYDVKM. The CDR3 totals 14 residues. The V and J ends lost 7 bases and 9 bases respectively, with 19 bases between them.

This clone was detected only a few times. This chain connects TRBV19 to TRBJ1-3, with 12 bases lining up with TRBD1. J lost 2 bases, V lost 3 bases, and 11 bases had no gene match. This CDR3 has 19 residues. Germline-derived CDR1 and CDR2 are LNHDA and SQIVND (reference sequence). CDR3 in DNA: TGTGCCAGTAGTATGAGGGGGGACAGGGGGCCGGAGGCTGGAAACACCATATATTTT. Residues: CASSMRGDRGPEAGNTIYF.

This chain joins TRBV7-6 and TRBJ2-5, with D possibly matching TRBD1 (6 bases). Trimming removed 6 bases at V and 5 bases at J, with 16 bases between. The CDR3 spans 14 residues. Per germline, CDR1 SGHVS and CDR2 FNYEAQ. The CDR3 spells CASSPYRDQETQYF. The CDR3 DNA reads as TGTGCCAGCAGTCCCTACAGGGATCAGGAGACCCAGTACTTC.

A remark on this clone: A junction boundary mismatches the germline segment, possibly from a read error. The gene calls are TRBV30 and TRBJ2-1; possibly TRBD2 for D (6 bases). CDR3 length: 14 residues. The germline V gene encodes CDR1 GTSNPN and CDR2 SVGIG (reference sequence). CDR3 DNA: TGTGCCTGGGATAACCTCAATAGCGGCCCCTCCAAGCTCTTC. Amino acids: CAWDNLNSGPSKLF. Full variable domain (outside the CDR3, taken from reference TRBV30 and TRBJ2-1): SQTIHQWPATLVQPVGSPLSLECTVEGTSNPNLYWYRQAAGRGLQLLFYSVGIGQISSEVPQNLSASRPQDRQFILSSKKLLLSDSGFYLCAWDNLNSGPSKLFGPGTRLTVL.

This clone was seen only a few times. CDR3 nucleotides: TGCGCCAGCAGCCAGTGGCAGGCCTACGAGCAGTACTTC. It specifies CASSQWQAYEQYF. The gene calls are TRBV4-3 and TRBJ2-7; D is unclear. Between the trimmed V and J ends, which lost 3 bases and 2 bases, there was a span of 8 bases. CDR1 LGHNA and CDR2 YSLEER come from the germline V gene. This CDR3 has 13 residues.

This clone showed up just once. The chain has TRBV4-3 and TRBJ1-4; D not resolved. This CDR3 is 15 amino acids long. Per germline, CDR1 LGHNA and CDR2 YSLEER. Between the trimmed V and J ends, which lost 1 base and 4 bases, there was a span of 10 bases. The CDR3 here is CASSQGWAHNEKLFF. Written as DNA, the CDR3 is TGCGCCAGCAGCCAAGGCTGGGCTCATAATGAAAAACTGTTTTTT.

This clone occurred once. This chain connects TRBV13 to TRBJ2-7, with 10 nucleotides matching TRBD2. After removal of 5 bases from V and 4 bases from J, the junction contained 20 bases not matched to a gene. The CDR3 consists of 19 residues. Germline V CDR1 and CDR2: PRHDT, FYEKMQ (reference sequence). CDR3 in DNA: TGTGCCAGCAGCCCATTAGAGGGGCCCCCCGGGACTAGCGCGTACGAGCAGTACTTC. Translating gives CASSPLEGPPGTSAYEQYF.

This clone showed up just once. This CDR3 is CSVSPGVGTDTQYF. The DNA for the CDR3 is TGCAGCGTTTCCCCGGGGGTCGGCACAGATACGCAGTATTTT. The J gene is TRBJ2-3, the V gene TRBV29-1; TRBD2 might be the D (6 bases). The V gene lost 5 bases and the J gene lost 1 base, with 13 bases spanning the gap. There are 14 residues in the CDR3. Germline CDR1 reads SQVTM; CDR2 reads ANQGSEA.

This chain links TRBV5-1 with TRBJ1-1; no reliable D call. This CDR3 has 15 residues. The V end was cut by 4 bases, the J end by 3 bases, with 16 bases between. Germline assignment: CDR1 SGHRS and CDR2 YFSETQ. The CDR3 region is CASSVGEGLDTEAFF. CDR3 in DNA: TGCGCCAGCAGCGTCGGGGAGGGCCTGGACACTGAAGCTTTCTTT.

The chain couples TRBV7-4 to TRBJ2-7; 8 bases align to TRBD2. V gave up 8 bases and J gave up 5 bases; unmatched junction bases: 14. The germline CDR1 and CDR2 sequences are SGHVT and SQSDAQ. This CDR3 spans 15 amino acids. CDR3 in amino acids: CASWGCGRRLHEQYF. CDR3 bases: TGTGCCAGCTGGGGGTGCGGGAGGCGCCTCCACGAGCAGTACTTC.

V and J are TRBV19 and TRBJ2-4, with TRBD1 matching over 9 bases. The CDR3 contains 16 residues. The trim removed 5 bases at V and 2 bases at J, leaving 7 bases unmatched. CDR1 is LNHDA and CDR2 is SQIVND in the germline V gene (reference sequence). The CDR3 loop is CASSSRTGDSKNIQYF. The CDR3 bases are TGTGCCAGTAGTTCCCGGACAGGGGATTCCAAAAACATTCAGTACTTC.

The chain combines TRBV29-1 with TRBJ2-1, with TRBD2 identical over 11 bases. With 8 bases clipped from V and 7 bases from J, the junction kept 13 bases outside the gene matches. The CDR3 is 15 amino acids. Germline CDR1 reads SQVTM; CDR2 reads ANQGSEA. The CDR3 DNA is TGCAGCACCCAAGGGGTAGCGGGAGGGGGGAATGAGCAGTTCTTC. It codes for CSTQGVAGGGNEQFF.

The chain employs TRBV30 and TRBJ2-7; 11 positions match TRBD2. Germline CDR1 GTSNPN, CDR2 SVGIG (reference sequence). Trimming removed 0 bases from V and 1 base from J; junction bases left unmatched: 2. The CDR3 sequence is 15 residues long. The CDR3 is CAWSVRLAGSYEQYF. The CDR3 DNA reads as TGTGCCTGGAGTGTACGACTAGCGGGATCCTACGAGCAGTACTTC.

The chain uses TRBV5-4 and TRBJ2-5, with D possibly TRBD1 on 5 matching bases. Trimming stripped 5 bases from V and 5 bases from J, with 19 bases between. Germline lookup yields CDR1 SGHNT and CDR2 YYREEE (reference sequence). The CDR3 sequence is 15 residues long. The CDR3 sequence is CASSSGSPIMETQYF. The CDR3 coding sequence is TGTGCCAGCAGTTCAGGGTCTCCAATCATGGAGACCCAGTACTTC.

This chain joins TRBV5-4 and TRBJ2-1; D is perhaps TRBD2 (5 bases). There are 13 residues in the CDR3. V lost 4 bases, J lost 7 bases, and 12 bases lay in between. Germline-derived CDR1 and CDR2 are SGHNT and YYREEE (reference sequence). The CDR3 loop is CASSPIRGNEQFF. DNA of the CDR3: TGTGCCAGCAGCCCGATACGGGGTAATGAGCAGTTCTTC.